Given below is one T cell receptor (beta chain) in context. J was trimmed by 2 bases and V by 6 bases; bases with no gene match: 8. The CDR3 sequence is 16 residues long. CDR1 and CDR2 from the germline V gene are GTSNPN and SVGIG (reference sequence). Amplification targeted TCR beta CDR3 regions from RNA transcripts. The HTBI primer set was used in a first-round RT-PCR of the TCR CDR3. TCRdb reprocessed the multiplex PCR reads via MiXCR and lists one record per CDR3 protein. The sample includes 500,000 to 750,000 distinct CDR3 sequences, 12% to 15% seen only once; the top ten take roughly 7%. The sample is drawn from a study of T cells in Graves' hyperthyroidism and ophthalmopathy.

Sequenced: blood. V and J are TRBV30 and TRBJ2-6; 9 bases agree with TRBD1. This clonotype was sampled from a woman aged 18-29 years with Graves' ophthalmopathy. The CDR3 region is CACGKGQGPGANVLTF. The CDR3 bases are TGTGCCTGTGGGAAGGGACAGGGCCCTGGGGCCAACGTCCTGACTTTC.